This T cell receptor (beta chain) derives from a study of post-analysis software for immune sequencing data. Every TCR beta cDNA library bore unique molecular identifiers. Each CDR3 protein is one row after TCRdb ran MiXCR on the PCR reads. This repertoire shows more than 500,000 distinct CDR3 sequences, 34% found once; its top ten account for roughly 6%. Overall study findings and caveats: In patients, TRBV5-6, TRBV5-1 and TRBV20-1 belonged to 4 or 5 TRBV segments found more frequently than in controls.

This clonotype turned up a few times. The target antigen is unknown. Per germline, CDR1 MNHNY and CDR2 SVGAGI (reference sequence). CDR3 length: 14 residues. V lost 4 bases to trimming and J lost 11 bases, with 15 bases between them. Sequencing was performed on blood. V usage is TRBV6-6 and J usage is TRBJ1-6, with D unresolved. The sequence was collected from a girl aged 2-17 years with multiple sclerosis. CDR3 DNA: TGTGCCAGCAGTTTCGGGGAAAGTATACCACCCCTCCACTTT. Encoded protein: CASSFGESIPPLHF.